This TCR beta chain was observed in a study of shared clonotypes between healthy human individuals. CDR1 DFQATT and CDR2 SNEGSKA come from the germline V gene (reference sequence). The V end was cut by 4 bases, the J end by 9 bases, with 9 bases between. This CDR3 has 10 residues. Study-wide points: Even with large depth, rarefaction showed that sorted-subset sequencing was incomplete.

The method was immunoSEQ multiplex PCR; TCRdb's version includes in-frame clones alone and lacks a portion of them. The sample has 1 million to 1.3 million clones, roughly 74% seen once. The sample holds a few counts of this clone. Its antigen is not identified. Sequencing was performed on memory CD4+ T cells from PBMCs. Sample subset: CD45RA-negative fraction. This chain joins TRBV20-1 and TRBJ1-1, with no clear D. The receptor was isolated from a man younger than 30 in good health. Some clones in this sample may be carry-over from other donors' samples. CDR3: CSAIRLKAFF. For the CDR3, the DNA is TGCAGTGCTATCCGGCTGAAAGCTTTCTTT.